Sequencing of this T cell receptor beta chain was carried out in a study of blood T cell repertoires in COVID-19 (dated by TCRdb to about 2020). About the study as a whole: The collaborator samples originated in the United States, Italy and Spain and spanned the acute and convalescent phases of COVID-19. The prospective study material was composed of cDNA or gDNA derived from T cells, B-cell-depleted T cells, or PBMCs. The dataset comprised deeply sampled blood TCRbeta repertoires from subjects exposed to, actively infected with, or recovered from COVID-19. The repertoires were released in a freely available public database intended as a resource for research on the immune response to SARS-CoV-2. The samples were drawn from the first 160 participants of the ongoing ImmuneRACE study and from 950 to 1,500 subjects provided by 6 global collaborators. Nearly every sample came with metadata listing a de-identified subject ID, COVID-19 status, age in years and sex. HLA class I and class II types, where available, came from metadata supplied by the sample provider rather than from assay-based typing. Study-wide findings and limitations: The amount of clinical and demographic metadata varied by source and participant and was provided uncurated.

At one collaborating source in Seattle, patients were enrolled during active infection and were followed longitudinally through the course of disease. The collaborating institutions used their own protocols to collect whole blood in K2EDTA tubes. For TCRbeta analysis, collaborators shipped samples in one of three forms: frozen whole blood, isolated PBMCs, or DNA extracted from either of those sample types. Of note for this clone: Its antigen remains undetermined. Nothing much larger sits one base from this clone, and base qualities are not available.

TCRbeta CDR3 regions were amplified from genomic DNA using the immunoSEQ Assay, a bias-controlled multiplex PCR. In the authors' own workflow: The number of nucleated cells in each sample was estimated by amplification of reference gene primers within the assay. To quantify the absolute abundance of each unique TCRbeta CDR3 rearrangement, sequence reads were collapsed and filtered. For each sample, productive Simpson clonality was calculated by taking the square root of Simpson's diversity index across productive rearrangements. Entries here come from immuneACCESS through TCRdb and include only in-frame sequences with V and J called. Some clones fail to appear in such tables; in the studies checked, an unresolved V gene covers under half of the shortfall, and the cause of the remainder is unknown. V and J calls and clone size are as listed in that table; D and trimming were resolved from the DNA. The sample table shows almost 350,000 clones, and approximately 89% are seen once. The ten largest clones capture roughly 4% of the sample.

Material: peripheral blood. This TCR derives from a woman aged 60 to 75 with COVID-19, enrolled during active disease.

The nucleotides are TGTGCCAGCAGCGAGACAGTCGGCAATCAGCCCCAGCATTTT. Its product reads: CASSETVGNQPQHF. Recombination joined TRBV7-2 with TRBJ1-5; tentative D gene TRBD1, with 5 bases matching. Looking up the germline V gene yields CDR1 SGHTA and CDR2 FQGNSA. Including the terminal cysteine and phenylalanine, the CDR3 comprises 14 residues. Only the CDR3 DNA is retained, 42 bases long and in frame from the first base. Trimming removed 5 bases from V and 2 bases from J, leaving 10 bases between the germline ends. Reference TRBV7-2 and TRBJ1-5 genes cover what lies past the CDR3, so the full variable domain is GAGVSQSPSNKVTEKGKDVELRCDPISGHTALYWYRQSLGQGLEFLIYFQGNSAPDKSGLPSDRFSAERTGGSVSTLTIQRTQQEDSAVYLCASSETVGNQPQHFGDGTRLSIL.